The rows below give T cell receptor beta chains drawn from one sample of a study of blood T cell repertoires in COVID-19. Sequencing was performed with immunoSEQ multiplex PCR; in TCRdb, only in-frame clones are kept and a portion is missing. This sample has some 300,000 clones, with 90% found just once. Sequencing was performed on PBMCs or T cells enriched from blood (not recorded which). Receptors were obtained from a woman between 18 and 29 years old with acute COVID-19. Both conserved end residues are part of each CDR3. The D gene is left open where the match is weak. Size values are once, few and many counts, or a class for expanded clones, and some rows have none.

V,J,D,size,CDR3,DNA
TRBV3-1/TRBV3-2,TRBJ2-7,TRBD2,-,CASSQDPAGGPEQYF,TGTGCCAGCAGCCAAGATCCAGCGGGAGGGCCCGAGCAGTACTTC
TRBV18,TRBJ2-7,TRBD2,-,CASSPSGRYEQYF,TGTGCCAGCTCACCTAGCGGGCGCTACGAGCAGTACTTC
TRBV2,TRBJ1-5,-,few,CASSEGTLYQPQHF,TGTGCCAGCAGTGAAGGGACACTTTATCAGCCCCAGCATTTT
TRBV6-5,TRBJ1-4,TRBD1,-,CASRRQGREKLFF,TGTGCCAGCAGGCGACAGGGGAGGGAAAAACTGTTTTTT
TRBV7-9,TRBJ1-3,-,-,CASSLSVGNTIYF,TGTGCCAGCAGCCTAAGTGTGGGAAACACCATATATTTT
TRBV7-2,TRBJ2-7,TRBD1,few,CASSLTGGGRGQYF,TGTGCCAGCAGCCTGACAGGGGGCGGCCGCGGGCAGTACTTC
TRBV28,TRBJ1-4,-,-,CASSTPSGGAIGVFF,TGTGCCAGCAGTACCCCGAGCGGGGGGGCTATTGGGGTGTTTTTT
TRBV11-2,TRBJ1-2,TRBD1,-,CASSVDRSYTF,TGTGCCAGCAGCGTGGACAGGTCCTACACCTTC
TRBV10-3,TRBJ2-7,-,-,CAISESLRASEQYF,TGTGCCATCAGTGAGTCTCTAAGAGCCTCCGAGCAGTACTTC
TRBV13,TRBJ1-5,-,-,CASSLGGRVQPQPQHF,TGTGCCAGCAGCTTAGGAGGCAGGGTCCAACCTCAGCCCCAGCATTTT
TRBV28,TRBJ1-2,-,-,CASSLTVYGYTF,TGTGCCAGCAGTTTAACAGTCTATGGCTACACCTTC
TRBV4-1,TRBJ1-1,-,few,CASSQDRGIGTEAFF,TGCGCCAGCAGCCAAGATCGGGGGATTGGAACTGAAGCTTTCTTT
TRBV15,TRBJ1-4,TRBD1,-,CATSRVGTGNEKLFF,TGTGCCACCAGCAGAGTCGGGACAGGGAATGAAAAACTGTTTTTT
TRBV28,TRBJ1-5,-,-,CASSVTNQPQHF,TGTGCCAGCAGTGTCACAAATCAGCCCCAGCATTTT
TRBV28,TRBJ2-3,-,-,CASSLLDRTTDTQYF,TGTGCCAGCAGTCTCCTCGACAGGACCACAGATACGCAGTATTTT
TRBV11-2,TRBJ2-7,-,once,CASSLAVPPTYEQYF,TGTGCCAGCAGCTTAGCGGTACCGCCGACCTACGAGCAGTACTTC
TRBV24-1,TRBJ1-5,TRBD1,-,CATREGEGQGTGGTNQPQHF,TGTGCCACCCGAGAAGGCGAAGGTCAGGGGACAGGGGGTACCAATCAGCCCCAGCATTTT
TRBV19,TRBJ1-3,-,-,CASSIVGSPGNTIYF,TGTGCCAGTAGTATTGTCGGGTCCCCAGGGAACACCATATATTTT
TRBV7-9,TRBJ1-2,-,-,CASSPGLGTNYGYTF,TGTGCCAGCAGCCCGGGTTTAGGTACTAACTATGGCTACACCTTC
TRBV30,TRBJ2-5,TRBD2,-,CAWKLGGGETQYF,TGTGCCTGGAAACTCGGCGGGGGGGAGACCCAGTACTTC
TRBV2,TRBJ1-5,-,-,CASSLDRNNQPQHF,TGTGCCAGCAGTCTGGACAGAAACAATCAGCCCCAGCATTTT
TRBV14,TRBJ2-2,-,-,CASSIRRASIPAGELFF,TGTGCCAGCAGCATTAGACGGGCTAGCATTCCAGCCGGGGAGCTGTTTTTT
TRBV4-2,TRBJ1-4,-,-,CASSAPPGVEKLFF,TGTGCCAGCAGCGCACCGCCAGGGGTTGAGAAACTGTTTTTT
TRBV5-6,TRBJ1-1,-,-,CASSLAGTRGAFF,TGTGCCAGCAGCTTGGCCGGGACCAGGGGAGCTTTCTTT
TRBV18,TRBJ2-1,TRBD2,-,CASSPTSGMGNEQFF,TGTGCCAGCTCCCCAACTAGCGGGATGGGGAATGAGCAGTTCTTC
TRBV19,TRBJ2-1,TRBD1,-,CASRPTGQGSYNEQFF,TGTGCCAGTAGGCCGACGGGACAGGGATCCTACAATGAGCAGTTCTTC
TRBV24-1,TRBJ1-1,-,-,CATSDSQGTTEAFF,TGTGCCACCAGTGATTCTCAGGGTACCACTGAAGCTTTCTTT
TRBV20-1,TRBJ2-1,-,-,CSASFPLGGYNEQFF,TGCAGTGCTAGTTTTCCCCTAGGGGGCTACAATGAGCAGTTCTTC
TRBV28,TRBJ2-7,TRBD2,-,CASSFGTSGRVGSYEQYF,TGTGCCAGCAGTTTCGGGACTAGCGGGAGGGTCGGCTCCTACGAGCAGTACTTC
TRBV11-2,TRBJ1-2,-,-,CASSLVTMGGQGYTF,TGTGCCAGCAGCTTAGTCACCATGGGGGGGCAGGGCTACACCTTC
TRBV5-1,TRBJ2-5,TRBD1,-,CASSQGQGPSQETQYF,TGCGCCAGCAGCCAAGGACAGGGGCCCTCCCAAGAGACCCAGTACTTC
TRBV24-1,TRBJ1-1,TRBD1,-,CATRRGQGGSTEAFF,TGTGCCACCAGGCGAGGACAGGGGGGAAGCACTGAAGCTTTCTTT
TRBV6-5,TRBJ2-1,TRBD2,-,CASSYQSSGAYNEQFF,TGTGCCAGCAGTTACCAAAGTAGCGGGGCCTACAATGAGCAGTTCTTC
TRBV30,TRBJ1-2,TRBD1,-,CAGRTGNGYTF,TGTGCCGGTAGGACAGGGAATGGCTACACCTTC
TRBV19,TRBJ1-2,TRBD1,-,CASSPLTGYGYTF,TGTGCCAGTAGTCCTTTGACAGGGTACGGCTACACCTTC
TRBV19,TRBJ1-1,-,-,CASSIGRKGQVSTEAFF,TGTGCCAGTAGTATAGGTCGGAAGGGGCAAGTAAGCACTGAAGCTTTCTTT
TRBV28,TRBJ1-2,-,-,CASSLANYGYTF,TGTGCCAGCAGTTTGGCCAACTATGGCTACACCTTC
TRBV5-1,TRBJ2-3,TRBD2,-,CASSSLGTSGSTDTQYF,TGCGCCAGCAGCTCCCTCGGGACTAGCGGGAGCACAGATACGCAGTATTTT
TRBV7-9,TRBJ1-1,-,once,CASSRQGGRQNTEAFF,TGTGCCAGCAGCCGTCAAGGTGGCAGACAGAACACTGAAGCTTTCTTT
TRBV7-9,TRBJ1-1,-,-,CASSFRRRKTMNTEAFF,TGTGCCAGCAGCTTCCGACGGCGGAAGACGATGAACACTGAAGCTTTCTTT
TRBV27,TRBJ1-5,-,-,CASSSLGWSNQPQHF,TGTGCCAGCAGTTCCCTCGGTTGGAGCAATCAGCCCCAGCATTTT
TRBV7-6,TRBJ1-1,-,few,CASSLQGDTEAFF,TGTGCCAGCAGCTTACAGGGTGACACTGAAGCTTTCTTT
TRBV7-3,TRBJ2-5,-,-,CASSLRRQETQYF,TGTGCCAGCAGCTTACGCAGACAAGAGACCCAGTACTTC
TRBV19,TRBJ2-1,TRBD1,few,CASSMHSGQYNEQFF,TGTGCCAGTAGTATGCACTCGGGACAGTACAATGAGCAGTTCTTC